This T cell receptor beta chain was sequenced for a study of coeliac disease. About the study: Refractory type I patients had no gluten-free diet response for over 12 months.

The table lists this clone with a count of one. This table comes from immunoSEQ multiplex PCR, and its TCRdb copy is limited to in-frame clones, with some not included. Among more than 7,500 clones listed, under 65% were seen once. The germline V gene encodes CDR1 SGHTA and CDR2 FQGNSA. Trimming cost V 3 bases and J 5 bases; bases outside gene matches: 11. The CDR3 is 16 amino acids. The clonotype was recovered from an older woman with celiac disease. Input material: intraepithelial lymphocytes from the gut. The chain links TRBV7-2 to TRBJ1-2; 8 nucleotides align to TRBD1. The CDR3, as DNA: TGTGCCAGCAGCTTTATCGTCGGACAGGGTGCATATGGCTACACCTTC. Translating it yields CASSFIVGQGAYGYTF. Variable domain in full (rest from reference TRBV7-2 and TRBJ1-2): GAGVSQSPSNKVTEKGKDVELRCDPISGHTALYWYRQSLGQGLEFLIYFQGNSAPDKSGLPSDRFSAERTGGSVSTLTIQRTQQEDSAVYLCASSFIVGQGAYGYTFGSGTRLTVV.